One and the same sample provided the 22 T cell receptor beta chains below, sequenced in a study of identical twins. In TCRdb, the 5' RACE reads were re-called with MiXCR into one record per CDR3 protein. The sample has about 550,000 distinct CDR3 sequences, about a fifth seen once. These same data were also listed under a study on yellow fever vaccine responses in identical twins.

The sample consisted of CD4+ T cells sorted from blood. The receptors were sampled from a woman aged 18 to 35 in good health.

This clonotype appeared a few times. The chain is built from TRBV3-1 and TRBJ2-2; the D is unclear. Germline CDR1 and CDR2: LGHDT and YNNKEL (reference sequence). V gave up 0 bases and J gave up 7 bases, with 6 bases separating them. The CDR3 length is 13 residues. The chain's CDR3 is CASSQDRIGELFF. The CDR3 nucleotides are TGTGCCAGCAGCCAAGATCGGATCGGGGAGCTGTTTTTT.

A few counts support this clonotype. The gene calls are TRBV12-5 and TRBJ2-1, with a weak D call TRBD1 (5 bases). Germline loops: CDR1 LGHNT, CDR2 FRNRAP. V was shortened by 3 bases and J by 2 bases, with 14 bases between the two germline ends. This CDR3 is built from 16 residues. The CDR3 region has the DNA TGTGCTAGTGGTTTTAGTATGGGGCCGCCCTACAATGAGCAGTTCTTC. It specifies CASGFSMGPPYNEQFF.

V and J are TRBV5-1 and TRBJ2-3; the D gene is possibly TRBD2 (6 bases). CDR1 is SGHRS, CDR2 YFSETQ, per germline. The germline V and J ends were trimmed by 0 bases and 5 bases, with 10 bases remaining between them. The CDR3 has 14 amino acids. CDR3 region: CASSLAIGGDTQYF. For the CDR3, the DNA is TGCGCCAGCAGCTTGGCCATCGGGGGAGATACGCAGTATTTT.

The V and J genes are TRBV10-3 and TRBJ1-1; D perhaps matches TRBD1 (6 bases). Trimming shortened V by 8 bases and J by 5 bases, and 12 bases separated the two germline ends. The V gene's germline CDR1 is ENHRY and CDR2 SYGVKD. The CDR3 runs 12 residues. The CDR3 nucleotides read TGTGCCATCGGCCAGGGGTGGACTGAAGCTTTCTTT. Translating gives CAIGQGWTEAFF.

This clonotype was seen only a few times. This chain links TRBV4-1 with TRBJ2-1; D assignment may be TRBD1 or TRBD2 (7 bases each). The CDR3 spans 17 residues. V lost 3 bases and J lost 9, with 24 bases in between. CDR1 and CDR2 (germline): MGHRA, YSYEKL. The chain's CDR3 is CASSQGGTAYPYCEQFF. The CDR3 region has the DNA TGCGCCAGCAGCCAGGGGGGGACAGCCTATCCCTATTGTGAGCAGTTCTTC.

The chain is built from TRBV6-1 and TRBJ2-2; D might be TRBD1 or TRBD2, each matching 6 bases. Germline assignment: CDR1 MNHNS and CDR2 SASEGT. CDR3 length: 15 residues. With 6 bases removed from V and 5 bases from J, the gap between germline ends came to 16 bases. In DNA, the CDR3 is TGTGCCAGCAGGTCGAGGGGGGTTATAACCGGGGAGCTGTTTTTT. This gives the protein CASRSRGVITGELFF.

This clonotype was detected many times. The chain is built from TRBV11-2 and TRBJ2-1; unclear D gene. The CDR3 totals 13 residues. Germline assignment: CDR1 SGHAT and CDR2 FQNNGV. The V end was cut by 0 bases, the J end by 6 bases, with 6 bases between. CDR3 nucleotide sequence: TGTGCCAGCAGCTTAGAAGACTTCAATGAGCAGTTCTTC. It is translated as CASSLEDFNEQFF.

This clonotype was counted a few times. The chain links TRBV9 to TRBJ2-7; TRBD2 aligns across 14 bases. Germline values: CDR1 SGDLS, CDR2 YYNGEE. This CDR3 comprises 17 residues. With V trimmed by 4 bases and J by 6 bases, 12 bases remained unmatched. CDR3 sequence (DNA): TGTGCCAGCAGCCCTCGGACCGGGACTAGCGGGAGTTTCGAGCAGTACTTC. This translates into CASSPRTGTSGSFEQYF.

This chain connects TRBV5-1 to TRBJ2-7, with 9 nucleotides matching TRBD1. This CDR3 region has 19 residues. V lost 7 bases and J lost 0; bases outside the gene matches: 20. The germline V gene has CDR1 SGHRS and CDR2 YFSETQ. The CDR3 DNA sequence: TGCGCCAGCGCCCCTGAGGGACAGGGTCTTTTCCTAAGCTCCTACGAGCAGTACTTC. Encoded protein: CASAPEGQGLFLSSYEQYF.

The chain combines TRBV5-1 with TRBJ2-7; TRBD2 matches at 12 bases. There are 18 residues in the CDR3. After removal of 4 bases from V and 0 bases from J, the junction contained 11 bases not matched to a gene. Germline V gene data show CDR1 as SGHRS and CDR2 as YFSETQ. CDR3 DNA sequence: TGCGCCAGCAGCCCCCGGACTAGCGGGACACTTTCCTCCTACGAGCAGTACTTC. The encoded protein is CASSPRTSGTLSSYEQYF.

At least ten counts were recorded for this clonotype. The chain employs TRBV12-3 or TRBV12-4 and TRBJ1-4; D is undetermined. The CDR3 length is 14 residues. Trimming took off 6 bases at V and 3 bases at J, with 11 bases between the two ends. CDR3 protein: CASSRTASNEKLFF. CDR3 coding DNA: TGTGCCAGCAGCCGTACGGCCTCTAATGAAAAACTGTTTTTT.

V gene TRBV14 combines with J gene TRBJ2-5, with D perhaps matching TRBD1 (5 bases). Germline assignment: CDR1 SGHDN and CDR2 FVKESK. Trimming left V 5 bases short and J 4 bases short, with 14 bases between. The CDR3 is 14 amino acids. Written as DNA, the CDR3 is TGTGCCAGCAGCTCCCATCAGGGCGGAGAGACCCAGTACTTC. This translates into CASSSHQGGETQYF.

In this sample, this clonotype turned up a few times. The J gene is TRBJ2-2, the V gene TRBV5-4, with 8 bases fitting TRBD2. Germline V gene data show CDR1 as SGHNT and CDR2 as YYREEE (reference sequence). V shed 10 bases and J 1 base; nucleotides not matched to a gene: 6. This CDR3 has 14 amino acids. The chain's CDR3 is CAHGLAGNTGELFF. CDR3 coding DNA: TGTGCCCACGGGCTAGCGGGGAACACCGGGGAGCTGTTTTTT.

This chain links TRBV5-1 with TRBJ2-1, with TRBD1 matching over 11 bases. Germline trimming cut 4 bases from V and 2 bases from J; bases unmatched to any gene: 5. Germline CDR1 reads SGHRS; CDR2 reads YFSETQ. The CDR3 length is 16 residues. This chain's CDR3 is CASSLGQGGAYNEQFF. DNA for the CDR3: TGCGCCAGCAGCCTGGGACAGGGGGGCGCCTACAATGAGCAGTTCTTC.

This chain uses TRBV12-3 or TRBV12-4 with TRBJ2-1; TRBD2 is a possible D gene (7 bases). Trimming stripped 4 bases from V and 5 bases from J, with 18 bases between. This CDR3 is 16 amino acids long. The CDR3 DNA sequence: TGTGCCAGCAGTTCCGGGGGGCGCTTGGCTAACAATGAGCAGTTCTTC. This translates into CASSSGGRLANNEQFF.

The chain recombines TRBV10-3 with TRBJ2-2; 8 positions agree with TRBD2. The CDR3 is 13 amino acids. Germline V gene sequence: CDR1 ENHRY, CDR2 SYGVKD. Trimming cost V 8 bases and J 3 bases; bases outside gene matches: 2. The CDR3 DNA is TGTGCCATCGGGCGGGGGGACACCGGGGAGCTGTTTTTT. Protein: CAIGRGDTGELFF.

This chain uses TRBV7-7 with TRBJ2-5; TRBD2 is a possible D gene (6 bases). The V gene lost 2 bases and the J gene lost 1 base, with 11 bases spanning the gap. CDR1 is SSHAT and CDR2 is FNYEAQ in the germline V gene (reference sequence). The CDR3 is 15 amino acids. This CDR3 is CASSLIGGIQETQYF. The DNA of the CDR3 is TGTGCCAGCAGCTTAATAGGCGGGATCCAAGAGACCCAGTACTTC.

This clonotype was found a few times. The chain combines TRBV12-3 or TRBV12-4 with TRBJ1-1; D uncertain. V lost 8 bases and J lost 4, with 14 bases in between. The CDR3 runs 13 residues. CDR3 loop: CASVSFVGTEAFF. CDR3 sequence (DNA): TGTGCCAGCGTCTCCTTCGTGGGCACTGAAGCTTTCTTT.

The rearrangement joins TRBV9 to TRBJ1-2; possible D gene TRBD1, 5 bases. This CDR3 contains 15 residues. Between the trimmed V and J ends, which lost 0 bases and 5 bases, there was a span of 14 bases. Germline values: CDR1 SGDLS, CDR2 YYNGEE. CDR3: CASSVAGGARYGYTF. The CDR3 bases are TGTGCCAGCAGCGTAGCGGGAGGGGCGCGGTATGGCTACACCTTC.

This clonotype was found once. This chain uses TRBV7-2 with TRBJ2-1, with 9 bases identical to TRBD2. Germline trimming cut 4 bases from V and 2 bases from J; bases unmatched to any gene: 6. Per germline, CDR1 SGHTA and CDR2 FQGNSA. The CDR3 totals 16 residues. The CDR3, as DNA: TGTGCCAGCAGCTCGACAGGACTAGCGCCCTACAATGAGCAGTTCTTC. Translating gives CASSSTGLAPYNEQFF.

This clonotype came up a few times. The CDR3 is CASSLGVGALSKNIQYF. The CDR3 region has the DNA TGTGCCAGCAGTTTAGGTGTTGGGGCCCTTTCCAAAAACATTCAGTACTTC. This chain uses TRBV27 with TRBJ2-4; perhaps TRBD1 as D (5 bases). This CDR3 is 17 amino acids long. Per germline, CDR1 MNHEY and CDR2 SMNVEV (reference sequence). Trimming stripped 2 bases from V and 2 bases from J, with 16 bases between.

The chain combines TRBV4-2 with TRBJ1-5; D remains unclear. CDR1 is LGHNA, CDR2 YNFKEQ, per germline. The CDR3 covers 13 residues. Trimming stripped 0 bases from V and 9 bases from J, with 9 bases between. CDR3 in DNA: TGTGCCAGCAGCCAAGATCCTGAGCGGCCCCAGCATTTT. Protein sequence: CASSQDPERPQHF.